Included here is one TCR beta chain sequence, with context. Per the original data handling: It was from reference gene primer amplification that nucleated cell counts were estimated. Only in-frame clones appear in the TCRdb table, and some are missing; sequencing was by immunoSEQ multiplex PCR. Clone size and the V and J calls come from that table; the DNA yielded D and trimming. Here the sample spans about 83,000 clones, 65% to 85% being singletons. These data are taken from a study of blood T cell repertoires in COVID-19. About the research overall: The analysed material was cDNA or gDNA that came from T cells, B-cell-depleted T cells, or PBMCs.

Germline values: CDR1 SGHTA, CDR2 FQGNSA. Trimming took off 5 bases at V and 0 bases at J, with 14 bases between the two ends. The CDR3 is 16 residues long. Sequenced material: peripheral blood. This sequence was found in an elderly woman with acute or convalescent COVID-19. This sequence joins TRBV7-2 and TRBJ2-1; D remains ambiguous. The CDR3 nucleotides read TGTGCCAGCAGCCCGTTTATTCGGAGCTCCTACAATGAGCAGTTCTTC. It encodes CASSPFIRSSYNEQFF.